This T cell receptor beta chain comes out of a study of T cells in Graves' hyperthyroidism and ophthalmopathy. This clonotype was seen repeatedly, ten times or more. Germline V lookup: CDR1 KGHDR, CDR2 SFDVKD. The CDR3 is 14 residues long. V lost 5 bases and J lost 7, with 16 bases in between. The TCR beta CDR3 regions underwent amplification using RNA transcripts as the source. Researchers ran a first-round RT-PCR on the TCR CDR3 using the HTBI primer set. Each CDR3 protein is one row after TCRdb ran MiXCR on the multiplex PCR reads. The sample lists hundreds of thousands of distinct CDR3 sequences, about a sixth occurring once.

The sequence was obtained from a woman aged 18 to 35 with Graves' hyperthyroidism. J is TRBJ1-2 and V is TRBV24-1, with a weak D call TRBD1 (5 bases). Specimen: blood. CDR3 loop: CATSVPFQGSGYTF. CDR3 sequence (DNA): TGTGCCACCAGTGTTCCGTTCCAGGGAAGTGGCTACACCTTC.